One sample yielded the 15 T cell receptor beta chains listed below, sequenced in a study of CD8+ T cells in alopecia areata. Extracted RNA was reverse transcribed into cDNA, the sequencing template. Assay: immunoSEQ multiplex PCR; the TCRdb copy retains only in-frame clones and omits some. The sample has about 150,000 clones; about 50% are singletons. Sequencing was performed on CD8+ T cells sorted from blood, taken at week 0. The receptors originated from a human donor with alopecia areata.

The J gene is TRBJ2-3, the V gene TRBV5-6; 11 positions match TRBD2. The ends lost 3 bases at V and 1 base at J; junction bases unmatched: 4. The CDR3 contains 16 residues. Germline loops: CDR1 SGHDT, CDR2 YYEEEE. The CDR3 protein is CASSYLSGGGTDTQYF. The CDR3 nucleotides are TGTGCCAGCAGCTATCTTAGCGGGGGGGGCACAGATACGCAGTATTTT.

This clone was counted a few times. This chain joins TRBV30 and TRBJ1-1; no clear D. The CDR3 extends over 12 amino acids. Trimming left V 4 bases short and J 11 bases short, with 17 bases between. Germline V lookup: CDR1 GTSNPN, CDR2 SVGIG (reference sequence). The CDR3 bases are TGTGCCTGGACAGCCGGCGGGTTCTGGGCTTTCTTT. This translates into CAWTAGGFWAFF.

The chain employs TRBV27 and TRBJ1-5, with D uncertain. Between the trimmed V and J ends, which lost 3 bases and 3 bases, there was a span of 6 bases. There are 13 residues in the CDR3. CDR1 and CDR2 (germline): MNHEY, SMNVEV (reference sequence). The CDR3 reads CASSFGPNQPQHF. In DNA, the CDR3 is TGTGCCAGCAGTTTTGGCCCCAATCAGCCCCAGCATTTT.

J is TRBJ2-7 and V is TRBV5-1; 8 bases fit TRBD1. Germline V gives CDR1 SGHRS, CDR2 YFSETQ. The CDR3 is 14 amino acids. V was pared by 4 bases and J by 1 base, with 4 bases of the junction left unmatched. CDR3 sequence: CASSNDRGSYEQYF. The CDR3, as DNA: TGCGCCAGCAGCAACGACAGGGGTTCCTACGAGCAGTACTTC.

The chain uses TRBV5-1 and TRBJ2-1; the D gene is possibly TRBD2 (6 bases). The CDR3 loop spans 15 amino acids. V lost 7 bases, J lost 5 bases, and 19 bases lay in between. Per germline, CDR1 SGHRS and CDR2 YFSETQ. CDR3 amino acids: CASRSSGTGNNEQFF. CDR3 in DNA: TGCGCCAGCCGGTCATCCGGGACTGGTAACAATGAGCAGTTCTTC.

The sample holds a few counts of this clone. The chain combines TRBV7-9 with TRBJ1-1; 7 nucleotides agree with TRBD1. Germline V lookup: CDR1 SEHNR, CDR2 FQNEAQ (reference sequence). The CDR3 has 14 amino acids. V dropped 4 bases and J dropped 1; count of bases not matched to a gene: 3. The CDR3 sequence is CASSWDRPNTEAFF. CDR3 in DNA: TGTGCCAGCAGCTGGGACAGACCGAACACTGAAGCTTTCTTT. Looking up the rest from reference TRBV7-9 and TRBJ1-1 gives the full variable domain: DTGVSQNPRHKITKRGQNVTFRCDPISEHNRLYWYRQTLGQGPEFLTYFQNEAQLEKSRLLSDRFSAERPKGSFSTLEIQRTEQGDSAMYLCASSWDRPNTEAFFGQGTRLTVV.

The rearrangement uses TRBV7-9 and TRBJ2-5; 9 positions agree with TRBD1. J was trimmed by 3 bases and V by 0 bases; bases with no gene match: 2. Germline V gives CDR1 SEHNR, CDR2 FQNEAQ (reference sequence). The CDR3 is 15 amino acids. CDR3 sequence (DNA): TGTGCCAGCAGCTTAGCGCGGGACAGGGAAGAGACCCAGTACTTC. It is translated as CASSLARDREETQYF. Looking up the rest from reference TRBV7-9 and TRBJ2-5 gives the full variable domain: DTGVSQNPRHKITKRGQNVTFRCDPISEHNRLYWYRQTLGQGPEFLTYFQNEAQLEKSRLLSDRFSAERPKGSFSTLEIQRTEQGDSAMYLCASSLARDREETQYFGPGTRLLVL.

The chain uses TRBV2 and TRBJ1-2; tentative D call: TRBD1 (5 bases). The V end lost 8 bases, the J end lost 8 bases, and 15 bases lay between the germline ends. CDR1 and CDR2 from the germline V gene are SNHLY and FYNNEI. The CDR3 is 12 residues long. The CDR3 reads CASEDGEGGYTF. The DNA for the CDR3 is TGTGCCAGCGAAGACGGCGAGGGGGGCTACACCTTC.

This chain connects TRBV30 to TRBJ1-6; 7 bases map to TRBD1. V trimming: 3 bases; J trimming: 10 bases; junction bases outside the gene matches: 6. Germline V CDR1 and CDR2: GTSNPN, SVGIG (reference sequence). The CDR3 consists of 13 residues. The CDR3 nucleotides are TGTGCCTGGAGAACAGGGGAAGGGTCACCCCTCCACTTT. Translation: CAWRTGEGSPLHF.

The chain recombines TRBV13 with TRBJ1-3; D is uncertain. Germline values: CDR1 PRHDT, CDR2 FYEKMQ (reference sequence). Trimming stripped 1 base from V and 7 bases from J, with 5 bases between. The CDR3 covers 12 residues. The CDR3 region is CASSLEGNTIYF. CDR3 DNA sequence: TGTGCCAGCAGCTTAGAAGGGAACACCATATATTTT.

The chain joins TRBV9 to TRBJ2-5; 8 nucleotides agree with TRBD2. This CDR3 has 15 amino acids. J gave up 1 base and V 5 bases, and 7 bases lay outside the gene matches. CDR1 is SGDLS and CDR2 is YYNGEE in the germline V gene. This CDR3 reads CASSPSGTSQETQYF. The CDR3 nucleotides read TGTGCCAGCAGTCCTTCAGGGACTAGCCAAGAGACCCAGTACTTC.

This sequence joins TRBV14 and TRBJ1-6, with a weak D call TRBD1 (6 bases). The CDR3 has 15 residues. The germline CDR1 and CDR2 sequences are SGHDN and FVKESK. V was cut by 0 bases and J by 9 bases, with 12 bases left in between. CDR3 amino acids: CASSQEWGASSPLHF. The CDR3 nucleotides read TGTGCCAGCAGCCAAGAGTGGGGGGCAAGTTCACCCCTCCACTTT.

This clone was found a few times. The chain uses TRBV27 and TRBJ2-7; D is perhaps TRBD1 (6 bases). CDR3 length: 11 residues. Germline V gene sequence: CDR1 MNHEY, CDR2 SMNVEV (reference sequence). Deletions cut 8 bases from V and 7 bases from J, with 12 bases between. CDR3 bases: TGTGCCAGCTCCTCTCAGGGGGAGCAGTACTTC. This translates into CASSSQGEQYF.

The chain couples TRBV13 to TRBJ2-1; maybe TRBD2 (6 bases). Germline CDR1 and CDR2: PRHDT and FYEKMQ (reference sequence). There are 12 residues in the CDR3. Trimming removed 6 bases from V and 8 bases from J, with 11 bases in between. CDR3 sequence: CASSTEGHEQFF. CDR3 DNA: TGTGCCAGCAGTACGGAGGGCCATGAGCAGTTCTTC.

CDR3 DNA sequence: TGCAGTCCTCTTTGGAACACTGAAGCTTTCTTT. Translating gives CSPLWNTEAFF. V usage is TRBV20-1 and J usage is TRBJ1-1; D remains unclear. CDR3 length: 11 amino acids. Germline CDR1 and CDR2: DFQATT and SNEGSKA (reference sequence). V was trimmed by 8 bases and J by 1 base, leaving 8 bases between them.